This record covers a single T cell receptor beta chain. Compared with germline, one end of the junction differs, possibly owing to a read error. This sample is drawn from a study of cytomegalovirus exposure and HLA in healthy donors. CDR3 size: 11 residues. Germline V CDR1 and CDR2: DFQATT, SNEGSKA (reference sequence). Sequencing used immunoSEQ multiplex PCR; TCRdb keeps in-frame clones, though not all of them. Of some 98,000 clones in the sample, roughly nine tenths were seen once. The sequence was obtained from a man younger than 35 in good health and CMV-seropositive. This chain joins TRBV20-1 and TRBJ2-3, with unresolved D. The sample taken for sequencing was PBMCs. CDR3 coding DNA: TGCAGTCCTAGAGAGCGAGATACGCAGTATTTT. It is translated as CSPRERDTQYF.